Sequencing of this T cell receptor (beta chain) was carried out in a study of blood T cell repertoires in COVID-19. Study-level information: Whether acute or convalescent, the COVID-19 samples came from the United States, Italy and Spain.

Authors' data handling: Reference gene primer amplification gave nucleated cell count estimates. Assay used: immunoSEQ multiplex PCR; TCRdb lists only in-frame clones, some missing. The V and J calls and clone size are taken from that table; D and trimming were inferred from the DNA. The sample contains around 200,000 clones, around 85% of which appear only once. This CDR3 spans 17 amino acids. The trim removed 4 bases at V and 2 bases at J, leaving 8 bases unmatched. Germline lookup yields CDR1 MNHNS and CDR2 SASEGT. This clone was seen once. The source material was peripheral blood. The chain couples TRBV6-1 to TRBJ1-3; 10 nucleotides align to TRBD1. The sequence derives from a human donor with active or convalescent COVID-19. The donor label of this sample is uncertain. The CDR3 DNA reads TGTGCCAGCAGTGGACAGGGGGCCCACACTCCTGGAAACACCATATATTTT. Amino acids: CASSGQGAHTPGNTIYF.